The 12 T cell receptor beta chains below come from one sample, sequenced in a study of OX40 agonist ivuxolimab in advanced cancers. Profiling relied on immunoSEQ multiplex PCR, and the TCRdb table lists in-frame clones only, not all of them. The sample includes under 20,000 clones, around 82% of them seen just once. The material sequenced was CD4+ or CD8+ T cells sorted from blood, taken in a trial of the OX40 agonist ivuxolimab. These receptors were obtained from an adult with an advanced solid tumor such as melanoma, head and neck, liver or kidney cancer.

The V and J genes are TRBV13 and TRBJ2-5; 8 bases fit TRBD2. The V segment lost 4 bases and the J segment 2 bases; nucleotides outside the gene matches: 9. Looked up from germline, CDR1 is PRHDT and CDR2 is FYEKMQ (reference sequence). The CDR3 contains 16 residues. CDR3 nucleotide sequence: TGTGCCAGCAGCTCCTCGGACGGGAGGGGGCAAGAGACCCAGTACTTC. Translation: CASSSSDGRGQETQYF.

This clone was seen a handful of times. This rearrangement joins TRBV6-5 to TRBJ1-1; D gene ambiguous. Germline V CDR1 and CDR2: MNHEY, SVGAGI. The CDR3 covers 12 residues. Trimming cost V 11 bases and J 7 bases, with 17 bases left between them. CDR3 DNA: TGTGCCGCCGGGAAGGGCATCGGTGAAGCTTTCTTT. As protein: CAAGKGIGEAFF.

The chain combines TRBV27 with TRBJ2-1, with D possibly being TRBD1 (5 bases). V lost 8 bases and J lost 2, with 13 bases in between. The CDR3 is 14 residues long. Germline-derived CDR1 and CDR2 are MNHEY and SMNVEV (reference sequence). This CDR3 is CASAQGSPYNEQFF. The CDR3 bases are TGTGCCAGCGCCCAGGGTAGTCCCTACAATGAGCAGTTCTTC.

As DNA, the CDR3 is TGTGCCAGCACCCCAAGGGGGTATAGCAATCAGCCCCAGCATTTT. As protein: CASTPRGYSNQPQHF. The chain has TRBV6-1 and TRBJ1-5; a possible D gene is TRBD1 (6 bases). In germline, CDR1 is MNHNS, CDR2 SASEGT. The CDR3 spans 15 residues. V lost 7 bases, J lost 0 bases, and 13 bases lay in between.

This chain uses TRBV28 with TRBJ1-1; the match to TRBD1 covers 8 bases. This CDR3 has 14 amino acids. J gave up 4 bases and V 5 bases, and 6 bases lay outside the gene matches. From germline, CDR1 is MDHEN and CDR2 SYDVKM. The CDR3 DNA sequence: TGTGCCAGCAGTAGAGACAGGGGCGGCACTGAAGCTTTCTTT. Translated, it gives CASSRDRGGTEAFF.

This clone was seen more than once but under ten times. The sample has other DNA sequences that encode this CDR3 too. CDR3: CASSELAGGQETQYF. The CDR3 DNA is TGTGCCAGCAGTGAACTAGCGGGGGGGCAAGAGACCCAGTACTTC. This chain uses TRBV6-1 with TRBJ2-5, with 12 bases aligning to TRBD2. The CDR3 length is 15 residues. Germline V CDR1 and CDR2: MNHNS, SASEGT. V lost 2 bases, J lost 2 bases, and 0 bases stayed unmatched.

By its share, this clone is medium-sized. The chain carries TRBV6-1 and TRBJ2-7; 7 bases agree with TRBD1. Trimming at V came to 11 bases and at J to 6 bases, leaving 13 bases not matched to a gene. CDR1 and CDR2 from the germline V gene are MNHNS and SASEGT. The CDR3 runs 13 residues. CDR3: CAGGAGTEFEQYF. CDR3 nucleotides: TGTGCCGGAGGAGCCGGGACAGAGTTCGAGCAGTACTTC.

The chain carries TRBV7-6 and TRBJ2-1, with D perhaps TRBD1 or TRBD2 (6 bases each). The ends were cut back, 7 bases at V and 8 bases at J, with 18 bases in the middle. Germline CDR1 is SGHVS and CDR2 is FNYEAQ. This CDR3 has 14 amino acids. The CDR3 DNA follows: TGTGCCAGCAACCCTGAGGGGGGACTCCATGAGCAGTTCTTC. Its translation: CASNPEGGLHEQFF. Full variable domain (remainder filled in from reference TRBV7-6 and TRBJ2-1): GAGVSQSPRYKVTKRGQDVALRCDPISGHVSLYWYRQALGQGPEFLTYFNYEAQQDKSGLPNDRFSAERPEGSISTLTIQRTEQRDSAMYRCASNPEGGLHEQFFGPGTRLTVL.

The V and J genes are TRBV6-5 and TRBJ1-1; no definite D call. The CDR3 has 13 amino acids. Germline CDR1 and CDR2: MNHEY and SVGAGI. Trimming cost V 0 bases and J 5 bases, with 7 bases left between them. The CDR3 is CASSYSEGTEAFF. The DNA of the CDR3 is TGTGCCAGCAGTTACTCGGAGGGAACTGAAGCTTTCTTT.

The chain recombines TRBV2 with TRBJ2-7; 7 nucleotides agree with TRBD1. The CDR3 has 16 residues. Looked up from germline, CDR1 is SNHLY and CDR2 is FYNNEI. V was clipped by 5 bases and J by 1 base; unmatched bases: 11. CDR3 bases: TGTGCCAGCAGTTCTAATACAGGGGAAAGGTCCTACGAGCAGTACTTC. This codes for CASSSNTGERSYEQYF.

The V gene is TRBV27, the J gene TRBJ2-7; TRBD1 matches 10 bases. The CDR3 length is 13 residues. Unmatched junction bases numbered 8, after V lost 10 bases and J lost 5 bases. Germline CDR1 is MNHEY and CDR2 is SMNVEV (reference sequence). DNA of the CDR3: TGTGCCACTTCCGGGACAGGGGTCCACGAGCAGTACTTC. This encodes CATSGTGVHEQYF.

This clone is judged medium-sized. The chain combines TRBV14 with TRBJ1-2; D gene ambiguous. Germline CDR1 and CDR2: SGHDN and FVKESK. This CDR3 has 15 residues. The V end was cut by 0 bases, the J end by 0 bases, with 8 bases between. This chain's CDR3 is CASSQDPGPNYGYTF. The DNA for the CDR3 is TGTGCCAGCAGCCAAGACCCGGGCCCTAACTATGGCTACACCTTC. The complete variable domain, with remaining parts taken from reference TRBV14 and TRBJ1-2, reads EAGVTQFPSHSVIEKGQTVTLRCDPISGHDNLYWYRRVMGKEIKFLLHFVKESKQDESGMPNNRFLAERTGGTYSTLKVQPAELEDSGVYFCASSQDPGPNYGYTFGSGTRLTVV.